This T cell receptor beta chain was obtained from a study of T cells in Graves' hyperthyroidism and ophthalmopathy. Study-level points and caveats: Separation of ophthalmopathy from stable hyperthyroidism was achieved by a 13 V-J model.

The investigators amplified TCR beta CDR3 regions from RNA transcripts. Using the HTBI primer set, a first-round RT-PCR was run on the TCR CDR3. TCRdb passed the multiplex PCR reads through MiXCR, listing each CDR3 protein once. The profile shows 700,000 to 950,000 distinct CDR3 sequences, 35% of them singletons. Note on this clonotype: What it binds is unknown.

Trimming left V 4 bases short and J 2 bases short, with 4 bases between. This CDR3 is 12 amino acids long. Looked up from germline, CDR1 is SGHAT and CDR2 is FQNNGV. Subjects aged 18 to 65 presented with newly diagnosed hyperthyroidism of less than 2 months' duration. Lactation, pregnancy, other autoimmune disease or uncontrolled infection led to exclusion of patients. The material sequenced was blood. The sequence was obtained from a woman aged 40 to 50 with Graves' hyperthyroidism. The chain recombines TRBV11-2 with TRBJ2-3; D unresolved. CDR3 sequence: CASSSDTDTQYF. CDR3 nucleotides: TGTGCCAGCAGCTCGGACACAGATACGCAGTATTTT.